The 18 T cell receptor beta chains in this list originate from one sample, sequenced in a study of Ad26.COV2.S vaccination and SARS-CoV-2 variants. Clones were read by immunoSEQ multiplex PCR, and TCRdb kept only the in-frame ones, dropping some. Among 350,000 to 450,000 clones, over 75% were seen once, and the ten largest hold more than 3%. Treatment in this sample: about 20 received Ad26.COV2.S at low or high dose, single or two shots; about 5 received placebo; per-sample allocation not given. Following the first vaccine or placebo injection, samples were taken on day 63. The sample here was peripheral blood, taken in a trial of Ad26.COV2.S vaccine versus placebo. The receptor source for this set is a person aged 18-65 years who received the Ad26.COV2.S COVID-19 vaccine or a placebo.

The V call is TRBV11-2, the J call TRBJ1-2, with a weak D call TRBD1 (5 bases). The CDR3 is 15 residues long. Per germline, CDR1 SGHAT and CDR2 FQNNGV. Trimming shortened V by 5 bases and J by 1 base, and 14 bases separated the two germline ends. CDR3 sequence (DNA): TGTGCCAGCAGCCCCAGCCGGGGGAGTAACTATGGCTACACCTTC. It codes for CASSPSRGSNYGYTF.

The V and J genes are TRBV3-1 (or the pseudogene TRBV3-2) and TRBJ1-2; 7 bases fit TRBD1. This CDR3 region has 16 residues. Trimming took 1 base from V and 8 from J; bases not matched to a gene: 13. The germline gives CDR1 LGHDT, CDR2 YNNKEL (reference sequence). CDR3 loop: CASSQGFGEGAEGYTF. CDR3 in DNA: TGTGCCAGCAGCCAAGGCTTCGGGGAGGGGGCTGAGGGCTACACCTTC.

The J gene is TRBJ2-2, the V gene TRBV7-2; TRBD1 agrees at 8 bases. Germline CDR1 SGHTA, CDR2 FQGNSA. With 7 bases clipped from V and 1 base from J, the junction kept 2 bases outside the gene matches. The CDR3 spans 14 residues. CDR3 coding DNA: TGTGCCAGCACCGGGACAGGGAACACCGGGGAGCTGTTTTTT. It encodes CASTGTGNTGELFF.

This chain connects TRBV11-2 to TRBJ1-3; D not certain. V was trimmed by 0 bases and J by 0 bases, leaving 18 bases between them. The CDR3 runs to 19 residues. Germline V CDR1 and CDR2: SGHAT, FQNNGV. CDR3 sequence (DNA): TGTGCCAGCAGCTTAGATCCTAATAGAGCGGCGTTCTCTGGAAACACCATATATTTT. This translates into CASSLDPNRAAFSGNTIYF.

The V call is TRBV9, the J call TRBJ2-1; no clear D gene. Trimming stripped 0 bases from V and 3 bases from J, with 4 bases between. The CDR3 runs 13 residues. The germline V gene encodes CDR1 SGDLS and CDR2 YYNGEE. Here the CDR3 reads CASSVASYNEQFF. DNA of the CDR3: TGTGCCAGCAGCGTAGCTAGCTACAATGAGCAGTTCTTC.

The genes are TRBV28 and TRBJ1-2; no reliable D call. This CDR3 has 10 amino acids. Trimming took off 9 bases at V and 8 bases at J, with 10 bases between the two ends. CDR1 and CDR2 from the germline V gene are MDHEN and SYDVKM. The CDR3 DNA sequence: TGTGCCAGGACCCGCGAGGGCTACACCTTC. Translation: CARTREGYTF.

The chain joins TRBV6-5 to TRBJ1-4; 7 bases map to TRBD1. CDR3 size: 16 residues. V shed 0 bases and J 4 bases; nucleotides not matched to a gene: 5. The V gene's germline CDR1 is MNHEY and CDR2 SVGAGI. For the CDR3, the DNA is TGTGCCAGCAGTTACTCCTCAGGGGGGGTTAATGAAAAACTGTTTTTT. It yields the protein CASSYSSGGVNEKLFF.

The rearrangement uses TRBV12-3 or TRBV12-4 and TRBJ1-2; maybe TRBD1 (5 bases). V shed 3 bases and J shed 8 bases, with 10 bases lying between them. The CDR3 extends over 12 amino acids. CDR3 sequence (DNA): TGTGCCAGCAGTTTCGACAGTTACGGCTACACCTTC. This gives the protein CASSFDSYGYTF.

The gene calls are TRBV18 and TRBJ2-1, with unresolved D. Germline V gene data show CDR1 as KGHSH and CDR2 as LQKENI. This CDR3 contains 15 residues. Trimming took off 3 bases at V and 4 bases at J, with 13 bases between the two ends. The chain's CDR3 is CASSPPGIAYNEQFF. CDR3 DNA sequence: TGTGCCAGCTCACCCCCTGGGATAGCTTACAATGAGCAGTTCTTC.

The CDR3 spells CASSFTSGGGYTF. The CDR3 nucleotides are TGTGCCAGCAGTTTTACCAGTGGGGGTGGCTACACCTTC. V and J are TRBV12-3 or TRBV12-4 and TRBJ1-2; TRBD1 is a possible D gene (5 bases). There are 13 residues in the CDR3. The V and J ends lost 3 bases and 7 bases respectively, with 12 bases between them.

For this clone: Within the sample, other DNA sequences also encode this same CDR3. The chain employs TRBV7-2 and TRBJ1-1; 10 bases agree with TRBD1. With V trimmed by 5 bases and J by 3 bases, 6 bases remained unmatched. Per germline, CDR1 SGHTA and CDR2 FQGNSA. The CDR3 sequence is 15 residues long. The CDR3 region is CASSPRTGGDTEAFF. For the CDR3, the DNA is TGTGCCAGCAGCCCCCGGACAGGGGGGGACACTGAAGCTTTCTTT.

V is TRBV4-3 and J is TRBJ1-6, with TRBD1 identical over 9 bases. J gave up 7 bases and V 5 bases, and 6 bases lay outside the gene matches. Germline CDR1 LGHNA, CDR2 YSLEER. This CDR3 comprises 15 residues. This chain's CDR3 is CASSSGTGGNSPLHF. The CDR3 nucleotides are TGCGCCAGCAGCTCAGGAACAGGGGGCAATTCACCCCTCCACTTT.

The V gene is TRBV12-3 or TRBV12-4, the J gene TRBJ1-2, with 9 bases that match TRBD1. V lost 7 bases to trimming and J lost 6 bases; unmatched junction nucleotides: 6. The CDR3 totals 13 residues. The CDR3 coding sequence is TGTGCCAGCACCTGGACAGGGGAGAATGGCTACACCTTC. The encoded protein is CASTWTGENGYTF.

The chain couples TRBV6-5 to TRBJ2-3, with TRBD2 identical over 7 bases. CDR1 is MNHEY and CDR2 is SVGAGI in the germline V gene. CDR3 size: 15 residues. The ends lost 3 bases at V and 1 base at J; junction bases unmatched: 4. The CDR3 DNA is TGTGCCAGCAGTTATAGAAGCGGGGGCACAGATACGCAGTATTTT. Residues: CASSYRSGGTDTQYF.

V is TRBV4-1 and J is TRBJ2-1, with D perhaps matching TRBD2 (5 bases). This CDR3 has 16 residues. With 4 bases removed from V and 6 bases from J, the gap between germline ends came to 19 bases. Germline values: CDR1 MGHRA, CDR2 YSYEKL. CDR3: CASSPSSPSYPNEQFF. The CDR3 region has the DNA TGCGCCAGCAGCCCCTCTAGCCCTAGTTATCCCAATGAGCAGTTCTTC.

V usage is TRBV18 and J usage is TRBJ1-5; 7 positions match TRBD1. The length of the CDR3 is 16 residues. V was clipped by 2 bases and J by 2 bases; unmatched bases: 6. The V gene's germline CDR1 is KGHSH and CDR2 LQKENI. The CDR3 region has the DNA TGTGCCAGCTCACCAGCGACAGGGTGGGGCAATCAGCCCCAGCATTTT. Protein sequence: CASSPATGWGNQPQHF.

The rearrangement joins TRBV2 to TRBJ2-5; D assignment may be TRBD1 or TRBD2 (7 bases each). CDR1 is SNHLY, CDR2 FYNNEI, per germline. The V end was cut by 7 bases, the J end by 5 bases, with 17 bases between. The CDR3 extends over 14 amino acids. The CDR3 here is CASTAHRGGETQYF. CDR3 bases: TGTGCCAGCACTGCCCACAGGGGAGGGGAGACCCAGTACTTC.

V is TRBV3-1 (or the pseudogene TRBV3-2) and J is TRBJ2-7; no reliable D call. The V end was cut by 1 base, the J end by 7 bases, with 11 bases between. Per the germline V gene, CDR1 is LGHDT and CDR2 is YNNKEL (reference sequence). The CDR3 contains 13 residues. CDR3 coding DNA: TGTGCCAGCAGCCAAGGTACTTTTCCTGAGCAGTACTTC. Protein: CASSQGTFPEQYF.